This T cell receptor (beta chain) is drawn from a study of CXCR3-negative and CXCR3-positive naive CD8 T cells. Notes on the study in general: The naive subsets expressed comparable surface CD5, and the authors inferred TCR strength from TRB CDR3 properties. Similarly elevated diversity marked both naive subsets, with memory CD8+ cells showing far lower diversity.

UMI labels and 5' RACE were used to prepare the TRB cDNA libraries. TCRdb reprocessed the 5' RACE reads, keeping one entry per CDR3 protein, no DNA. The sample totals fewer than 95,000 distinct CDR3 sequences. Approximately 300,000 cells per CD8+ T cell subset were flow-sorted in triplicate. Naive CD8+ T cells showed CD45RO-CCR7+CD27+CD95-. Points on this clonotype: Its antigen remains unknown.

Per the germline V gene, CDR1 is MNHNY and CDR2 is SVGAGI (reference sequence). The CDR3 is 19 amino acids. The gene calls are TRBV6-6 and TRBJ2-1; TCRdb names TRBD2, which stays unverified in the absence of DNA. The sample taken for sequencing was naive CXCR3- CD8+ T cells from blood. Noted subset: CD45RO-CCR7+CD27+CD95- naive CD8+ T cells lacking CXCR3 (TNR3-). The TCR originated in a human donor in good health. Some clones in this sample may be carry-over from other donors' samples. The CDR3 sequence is CASSYLGLAVFESYNEQFF.